The source of this T cell receptor (beta chain) is a study of cytotoxic CD8 clonotypes in ibrutinib-treated CLL. A single count supports this clone. At one of its ends the junction is not consistent with the germline gene, which may arise from a read error. CDR3 length: 16 residues. The V gene's germline CDR1 is MDHEN and CDR2 SYDVKM. The sequencing depth, 1 in 200,000 to 1 in 1 million T cells, was the target. The data were produced by immunoSEQ multiplex PCR, yet TCRdb's version contains in-frame clones alone and is incomplete. Seen here are about 76,000 clones, over 65% observed once, and the top ten hold about 39%.

The rearrangement uses TRBV28 and TRBJ1-5; D is possibly TRBD1 (5 bases). The sample in question was PBMCs, obtained after 24 months of ibrutinib treatment. This TCR came from a human donor with chronic lymphocytic leukemia. CDR3 bases: TGTGCCAGCAGATTATATATGGGGGGTCGGAATCAGCCCCAGCATTTT. Encoded protein: CASRLYMGGRNQPQHF.